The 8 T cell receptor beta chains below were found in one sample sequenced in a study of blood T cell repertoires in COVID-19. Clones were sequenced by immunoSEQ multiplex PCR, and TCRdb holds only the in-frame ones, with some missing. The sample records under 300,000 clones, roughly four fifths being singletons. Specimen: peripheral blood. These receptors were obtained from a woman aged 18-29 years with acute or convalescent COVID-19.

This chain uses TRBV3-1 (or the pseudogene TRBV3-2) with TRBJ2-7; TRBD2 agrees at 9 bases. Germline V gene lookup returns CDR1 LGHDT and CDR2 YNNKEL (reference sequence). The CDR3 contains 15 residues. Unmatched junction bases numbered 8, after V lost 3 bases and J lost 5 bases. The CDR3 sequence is CASSHFSGSGNEQYF. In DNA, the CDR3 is TGTGCCAGCAGCCACTTTAGCGGGAGCGGCAACGAGCAGTACTTC.

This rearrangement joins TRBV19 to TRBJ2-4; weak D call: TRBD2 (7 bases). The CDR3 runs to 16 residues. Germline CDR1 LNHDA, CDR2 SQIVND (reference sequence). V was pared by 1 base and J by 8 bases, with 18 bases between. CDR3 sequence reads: CASSIVGGAPADIQYF. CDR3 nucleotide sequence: TGTGCCAGTAGTATAGTAGGGGGGGCTCCGGCGGACATTCAGTACTTC.

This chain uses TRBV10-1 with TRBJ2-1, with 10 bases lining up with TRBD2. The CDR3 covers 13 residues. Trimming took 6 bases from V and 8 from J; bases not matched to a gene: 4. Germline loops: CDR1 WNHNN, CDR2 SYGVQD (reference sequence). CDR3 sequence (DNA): TGCGCCAGCAGAGCGGGAGGGCCGTATGAGCAGTTCTTC. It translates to CASRAGGPYEQFF.

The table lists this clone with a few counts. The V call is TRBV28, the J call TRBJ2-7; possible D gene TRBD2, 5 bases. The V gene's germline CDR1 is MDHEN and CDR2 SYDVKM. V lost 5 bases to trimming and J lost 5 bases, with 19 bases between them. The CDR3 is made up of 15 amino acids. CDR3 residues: CASSPAPGSWHEQYF. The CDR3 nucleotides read TGTGCCAGCAGTCCCGCCCCGGGGTCGTGGCACGAGCAGTACTTC.

This chain's CDR3 is CAWSASGRGFSYNEQFF. In nucleotides, the CDR3 is TGTGCCTGGAGTGCCAGCGGACGGGGATTTTCCTACAATGAGCAGTTCTTC. This chain joins TRBV30 and TRBJ2-1, with D perhaps matching TRBD2 (5 bases). Germline values: CDR1 GTSNPN, CDR2 SVGIG (reference sequence). V was trimmed by 1 base and J by 1 base, leaving 17 bases between them. This CDR3 has 17 residues.

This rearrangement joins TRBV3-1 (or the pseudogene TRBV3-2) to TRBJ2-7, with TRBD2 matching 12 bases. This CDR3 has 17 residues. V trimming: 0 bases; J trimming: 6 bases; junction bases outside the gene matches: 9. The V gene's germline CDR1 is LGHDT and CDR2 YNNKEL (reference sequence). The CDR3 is CASSQDQRLAGVGEQYF. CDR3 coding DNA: TGTGCCAGCAGCCAAGATCAGAGACTAGCGGGAGTGGGCGAGCAGTACTTC.

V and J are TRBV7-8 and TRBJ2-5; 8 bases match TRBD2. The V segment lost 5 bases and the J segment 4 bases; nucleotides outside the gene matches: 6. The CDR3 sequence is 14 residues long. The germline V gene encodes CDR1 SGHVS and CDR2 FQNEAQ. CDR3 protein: CASSTTGGAETQYF. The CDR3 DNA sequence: TGTGCCAGCAGCACCACGGGGGGGGCAGAGACCCAGTACTTC.

The CDR3 loop reads CASSIDRGGANVLTF. The CDR3 coding sequence is TGTGCCAGCTCAATCGACAGGGGCGGGGCCAACGTCCTGACTTTC. The chain links TRBV18 to TRBJ2-6; 8 bases line up with TRBD1. The junction had 4 bases not matched to a gene; V was cut back by 5 bases and J by 4 bases. Germline V lookup: CDR1 KGHSH, CDR2 LQKENI. The CDR3 covers 15 residues. The full variable domain, its missing parts supplied by reference TRBV18 and TRBJ2-6, is NAGVMQNPRHLVRRRGQEARLRCSPMKGHSHVYWYRQLPEEGLKFMVYLQKENIIDESGMPKERFSAEFPKEGPSILRIQQVVRGDSAAYFCASSIDRGGANVLTFGAGSRLTVL.